This is a list of T cell receptor beta chains from one sample in a study of long-term antiretroviral therapy in people with HIV. Method: immunoSEQ multiplex PCR; TCRdb's copy keeps in-frame clones and lacks some. The sample records 20,000 to 30,000 clones, 80% to 90% being singletons. The sequencing here drew on unsorted PBMCs, taken 3 years after starting antiretroviral therapy. The source of these receptors is a man in his fifties or sixties with HIV. CDR3s include the opening cysteine and the closing phenylalanine or tryptophan. Fields, in order: V gene, J gene, D gene, clone size, CDR3 DNA, CDR3 protein. D genes are given only for firm matches. Size is stated for part of the rows, as once, few or many counts, or as a class when the clone is expanded.

TRBV5-1	TRBJ1-5	NA	NA	TGCGCCAGCAGCTTGCTGGGCCATGTGGGTCAGCCCCAGCATTTT	CASSLLGHVGQPQHF
TRBV18	TRBJ2-1	NA	NA	TGTGCCAGCTCACCCGCCCTGGGGGCCAATGAGCAGTTCTTC	CASSPALGANEQFF
TRBV19	TRBJ2-7	TRBD1	NA	TGTGCCAGTAGTGTCAGGGGGAAAGACGAGCAGTACTTC	CASSVRGKDEQYF
TRBV7-6	TRBJ1-2	NA	NA	TGTGCCAGCAGCTACGGAGAGGGCTATGGCTACACCTTC	CASSYGEGYGYTF
TRBV9	TRBJ1-2	NA	NA	TGTGCCAGCAGCGTAGGTATCGGGCCCTATTCAAACGGGGGCTACACCTTC	CASSVGIGPYSNGGYTF
TRBV27	TRBJ2-5	NA	NA	TGTGCCAGCACCTCACAGGTGGGGCCACAAGAGACCCAGTACTTC	CASTSQVGPQETQYF
TRBV14	TRBJ2-7	TRBD2	NA	TGTGCCAGCAGCCTCCTGACTAGCGGGAGATACGAGCAGTACTTC	CASSLLTSGRYEQYF
TRBV25-1	TRBJ2-1	NA	NA	TGTGCCAGCAGTGAAACGGATGGGAGCTTCCACAATGAGCAGTTCTTC	CASSETDGSFHNEQFF
TRBV7-9	TRBJ1-6	NA	NA	TGTGCCAGCAGCTTAGAAGGTTCACCCCTCCACTTT	CASSLEGSPLHF
TRBV5-5	TRBJ1-5	NA	NA	TGTGCCAGCAGCTTGACGGGTGACCAGCCCCAGCATTTT	CASSLTGDQPQHF
TRBV27	TRBJ2-1	TRBD2	once	TGTGCCAGCCGACCGGGACTAGGATACAATGAGCAGTTCTTC	CASRPGLGYNEQFF
TRBV25-1	TRBJ2-3	NA	NA	TGTGCCAGCGCTAAACTGGACGACGAAGATACGCAGTATTTT	CASAKLDDEDTQYF
TRBV11-2	TRBJ2-1	TRBD1	NA	TGTGCCAGCAGCTTAACAGGGGATTCCTACAATGAGCAGTTCTTC	CASSLTGDSYNEQFF
TRBV15	TRBJ1-2	NA	NA	TGTGCCACCAGCAGAGTTGGGTTTGGCTACACCTTC	CATSRVGFGYTF
TRBV5-6	TRBJ2-1	TRBD2	NA	TGTGCCAGCAGCCTGACTAGCGGGAGTGATGTCTACAATGAGCAGTTCTTC	CASSLTSGSDVYNEQFF
TRBV4-3	TRBJ1-4	NA	NA	TGCGCCAGCAGCCAAGAAATCCAGAGTGATGGGAAACTGTTTTTT	CASSQEIQSDGKLFF
TRBV28	TRBJ2-1	TRBD2	NA	TGTGCCAGCAGTTTGGGACTAGCGGGCGTTTTACACAATGAGCAGTTCTTC	CASSLGLAGVLHNEQFF
TRBV11-2	TRBJ2-7	NA	once	TGTGCCAGCAGCAGCTACCGGGGGCAGTATATCATCGAGCAGTACTTC	CASSSYRGQYIIEQYF
TRBV6-1	TRBJ2-7	NA	once	TGTGCCAGCAATAGGGGTTACTCCTACGAGCAGTACTTC	CASNRGYSYEQYF
TRBV7-2	TRBJ2-7	TRBD2	NA	TGTGCCAGCACTCCCGGGAGGTCACGAGGGAACGAGCAGTACTTC	CASTPGRSRGNEQYF
TRBV27	TRBJ1-2	TRBD1	NA	TGTGCCAGCAGTTTATCGGAAGGACAGGGCCGCTATGGCTACACCTTC	CASSLSEGQGRYGYTF
TRBV6-5	TRBJ1-2	NA	NA	TGTGCCAGCAGTTTCGGGGGGCGGAACTATGGCTACACCTTC	CASSFGGRNYGYTF
TRBV19	TRBJ1-1	TRBD1	NA	TGTGCCAGTAGTAGAGGGACAGATAACACTGAAGCTTTCTTT	CASSRGTDNTEAFF
TRBV18	TRBJ2-1	NA	NA	TGTGCCAGCTCACCAGTCCGCGGAGGAGGCAATGAGCAGTTCTTC	CASSPVRGGGNEQFF
TRBV19	TRBJ2-1	NA	NA	TGTGCCAGTAGTCTTACTAGCAGCAATGAGCAGTTCTTC	CASSLTSSNEQFF
TRBV16	TRBJ1-3	NA	NA	TGTGCCAGCAGCCCTCGGGGGCCTGGAAACACCATATATTTT	CASSPRGPGNTIYF
TRBV2	TRBJ2-2	TRBD2	NA	TGTGCCAGCAGTGTGGCGGGAGCGGGCACCGGGGAGCTGTTTTTT	CASSVAGAGTGELFF
TRBV29-1	TRBJ2-5	NA	NA	TGCAGCGTTGAAAGTTCGGGGCGGGCCCAGTACTTC	CSVESSGRAQYF
TRBV5-6	TRBJ1-5	NA	NA	TGTGCCAGCAGCCCCGGAGGCAATCAGCCCCAGCATTTT	CASSPGGNQPQHF
TRBV9	TRBJ1-1	NA	NA	TGTGCCAGCAGCGCCCAGGAGGGTAGGACTGAAGCTTTCTTT	CASSAQEGRTEAFF
TRBV5-4	TRBJ1-3	NA	NA	TGTGCCAGCAGCTTTACGCTCAACTCTGGAAACACCATATATTTT	CASSFTLNSGNTIYF
TRBV5-1	TRBJ2-3	TRBD2	NA	TGCGCCAGCAGCTTGTACGGGAGGGGCACAGATACGCAGTATTTT	CASSLYGRGTDTQYF
TRBV30	TRBJ2-7	NA	NA	TGTGCCTGGAGTCAGAGGGGTGAGCAGTACTTC	CAWSQRGEQYF
TRBV18	TRBJ2-7	TRBD1	NA	TGTGCCAGCTCACCCCAGGAGACAGGGAATCCCTACGAGCAGTACTTC	CASSPQETGNPYEQYF